A selection of T cell receptor beta chains follows, all from one sample in a study of Tregs in tolerant kidney transplant recipients. Method: immunoSEQ multiplex PCR; TCRdb's copy keeps in-frame clones and lacks some. The data contain about 240,000 clones, around 81% of them seen just once; the ten biggest clones take up about 0.58%. Sequences were obtained from CD4+ T cells from blood. These TCRs come from a human donor in good health. CDR3s include the opening cysteine and the closing phenylalanine or tryptophan. The order of the fields is J gene, D gene, CDR3 length, clone size, V gene, CDR3 protein, CDR3 DNA. A D gene is named only where the DNA matches it firmly. The size of a clone is reported for some rows only, either as once, few or many, or as a class for expanded clones.

J gene: TRBJ1-1; D gene: -; CDR3 length: 13; clone size: few; V gene: TRBV18; CDR3 protein: CASSGRVNTEAFF; CDR3 DNA: TGTGCCAGCTCAGGGCGGGTGAACACTGAAGCTTTCTTT
J gene: TRBJ1-2; D gene: TRBD1; CDR3 length: 16; clone size: -; V gene: TRBV5-1; CDR3 protein: CASSLVAGQGVYGYTF; CDR3 DNA: TGCGCCAGCAGCTTGGTTGCAGGACAGGGAGTCTATGGCTACACCTTC
J gene: TRBJ2-2; D gene: -; CDR3 length: 14; clone size: -; V gene: TRBV7-2; CDR3 protein: CASSLGVGAGELFF; CDR3 DNA: TGTGCCAGCAGCTTAGGTGTAGGGGCCGGGGAGCTGTTTTTT
J gene: TRBJ1-1; D gene: -; CDR3 length: 13; clone size: -; V gene: TRBV11-3; CDR3 protein: CASSLERNTEAFF; CDR3 DNA: TGTGCCAGCAGCTTAGAACGTAACACTGAAGCTTTCTTT
J gene: TRBJ1-4; D gene: -; CDR3 length: 18; clone size: few; V gene: TRBV19; CDR3 protein: CASSIMDPKSPSPYKLFF; CDR3 DNA: TGTGCCAGTAGTATCATGGACCCAAAATCACCCTCGCCGTATAAACTGTTTTTT
J gene: TRBJ1-6; D gene: -; CDR3 length: 17; clone size: -; V gene: TRBV5-1; CDR3 protein: CASSFKLGDNYNSPLHF; CDR3 DNA: TGCGCCAGCAGCTTTAAACTAGGGGACAACTATAATTCACCCCTCCACTTT
J gene: TRBJ2-4; D gene: -; CDR3 length: 15; clone size: -; V gene: TRBV28; CDR3 protein: CASSLSVHPGDIQYF; CDR3 DNA: TGTGCCAGCAGTTTGAGTGTGCACCCCGGGGACATTCAGTACTTC
J gene: TRBJ1-1; D gene: TRBD1; CDR3 length: 15; clone size: -; V gene: TRBV5-1; CDR3 protein: CASSLSRGGSTEAFF; CDR3 DNA: TGCGCCAGCAGCTTGAGTCGAGGGGGCTCCACTGAAGCTTTCTTT
J gene: TRBJ2-3; D gene: TRBD2; CDR3 length: 17; clone size: -; V gene: TRBV7-9; CDR3 protein: CASSLGVGRGDTDTQYF; CDR3 DNA: TGTGCCAGCAGCTTAGGTGTGGGTCGGGGGGACACAGATACGCAGTATTTT
J gene: TRBJ2-1; D gene: TRBD2; CDR3 length: 18; clone size: once; V gene: TRBV4-1; CDR3 protein: CASSHPRLAGPSPNEQFF; CDR3 DNA: TGCGCCAGCAGCCACCCGAGACTAGCGGGCCCGTCCCCCAATGAGCAGTTCTTC